This TCR beta chain was captured by sequencing in a study of T-cell reconstitution after alpha-beta-depleted transplantation in children. Study results and limitations: Where alpha-beta T cells came from about two months after transplant was reportedly several hundred expanded graft clones.

The CDR3 loop spans 17 amino acids. Germline CDR1 reads SGDLS; CDR2 reads YYNGEE. Trimming removed 4 bases from V and 0 bases from J, with 17 bases in between. Preparation of the TCRbeta library used unique molecular identifiers. TCRdb redid the calling of the PCR reads with MiXCR, one entry per CDR3 protein. This table has just over 950,000 distinct CDR3 sequences, 25% to 30% appearing once. Note on this clonotype: The antigen remains undetermined.

The receptor was derived from a boy less than two years old who had a stem cell transplant for SCID, so the T cells may come from the graft donor. V is TRBV9 and J is TRBJ2-1; D ambiguous. The source was PBMCs, mostly from graft donor cells, collected 360 days after TCRalphabeta/CD19-depleted stem cell transplant. The CDR3 DNA is TGTGCCAGCAGCTTCCTTGAGAGTGCAAGCTCCTACAATGAGCAGTTCTTC. Its protein is CASSFLESASSYNEQFF.